One TCR beta chain is described in this entry. This record belongs to a study of shared clonotypes between healthy human individuals. The assay was immunoSEQ multiplex PCR, and TCRdb's table has in-frame clones only and misses some. The data hold a few hundred thousand clones, with around nine tenths observed a single time. This clonotype originated in a young man in good health. The sequencing input was memory CD8+ T cells sorted from blood. Subset indicated: CD45RO+ cells pooled with CCR7-negative TemRA cells.

The CDR3 loop reads CASSRIGETGELFF. The DNA for the CDR3 is TGCGCCAGCAGCCGTATTGGGGAGACCGGGGAGCTGTTTTTT. This rearrangement joins TRBV4-1 to TRBJ2-2; TRBD2 is a possible D gene (5 bases). The CDR3 contains 14 residues. The V gene's germline CDR1 is MGHRA and CDR2 YSYEKL. Trimming removed 4 bases at V and 5 bases at J, with 11 bases between.